This T cell receptor (beta chain) was identified in a study of shared clonotypes between healthy human individuals. The junction had 6 bases not matched to a gene; V was cut back by 3 bases and J by 3 bases. Germline-derived CDR1 and CDR2 are MNHEY and SMNVEV (reference sequence). CDR3 length: 16 residues. TCRdb's copy holds only in-frame clones and misses some; the assay was immunoSEQ multiplex PCR. The sample shows about a million clones, 77% of them seen only once. Sequenced input: memory CD4+ T cells from PBMCs. Sample subset: CD45RA-negative fraction. The TCR originated in a man younger than 35 in good health. Some clones in this sample may be carry-over from other donors' samples. V usage is TRBV27 and J usage is TRBJ2-3; 10 bases match TRBD1. The CDR3 loop is CASSFRDRGRTDTQYF. For the CDR3, the DNA is TGTGCCAGCAGTTTCCGAGACAGGGGGCGGACAGATACGCAGTATTTT.